This TCR beta chain stems from a study of blood T cell repertoires in COVID-19. About the study: Acute-phase and convalescent COVID-19 samples originated in the United States, Italy and Spain.

This CDR3 is built from 17 residues. CDR1 and CDR2 from the germline V gene are ENHRY and SYGVKD. V lost 4 bases and J lost 1; bases outside the gene matches: 8. Produced via immunoSEQ multiplex PCR; TCRdb's table is partial and in-frame only. The table records 150,000 to 180,000 clones, around 85% of them present only once. The chain carries TRBV10-3 and TRBJ1-3; 9 positions agree with TRBD1. The origin of this receptor is a man aged 55-75 years with COVID-19, enrolled during active disease. The sequencing sample was made of peripheral blood. The CDR3 DNA follows: TGTGCCATCAGTGCGAATACCGGACAGGGGTCTGGAAACACCATATATTTT. Its protein is CAISANTGQGSGNTIYF.